This TCR beta chain is from a study of regulatory T cells in long-lasting Graves disease. Investigators prepared the TCR beta libraries by applying iRepertoire HTBI primers and Arm-PCR of CDR3 regions. TCRdb fed the multiplex PCR reads into MiXCR, producing one record per CDR3 protein. The data show fewer than 400,000 distinct CDR3 sequences, about 18% seen once. In germline, CDR1 is MNHNS, CDR2 SASEGT. The CDR3 consists of 18 residues. V was clipped by 5 bases and J by 0 bases; unmatched bases: 14. This sample's time point: persistent/refractory GD, antithyroid drugs over 5 years with positive TRAb. Extracted RNA from PBMCs served as the source of the TCR library. EDTA tubes collected 7.5 to 9.5 milliliters of peripheral blood. About this clonotype itself: What it binds is not known.

Study-level findings and limits: In persistent patients, shared public clonotypes (approximately 3,000) outnumbered those in new patients (approximately 940).

The sequencing used peripheral blood mononuclear cells (PBMCs), collected when the disease was refractory, from a patient treated with antithyroid drugs. The chain employs TRBV6-1 and TRBJ1-2, with TRBD1 matching 8 bases. The receptor's source is a female donor with Graves disease. This chain's CDR3 is CASSFVSRGRASNYGYTF. The DNA for the CDR3 is TGTGCCAGCAGTTTTGTGAGCAGGGGGCGGGCCTCTAACTATGGCTACACCTTC.